The 17 T cell receptor beta chains below come from one sample, sequenced in a study of technical replicates of blood from a handful of donors (dated by TCRdb to about 2017). To prepare the library, the immunoSEQ multiplex PCR assay was applied. TCRdb holds this immuneACCESS table with in-frame rearrangements only. Some clones are missing; in checked studies, unresolved V genes explain under half, and the rest has no known cause. This sample is represented by about 97,000 clones; less than 95% of them were singletons. The ten largest clones take up less than 0.35% of the sample. Source material: T cells isolated from PBMCs. The receptors originated from a human donor in good health.

The chain is built from TRBV5-1 and TRBJ2-7, with D possibly matching TRBD2 (5 bases). The CDR3 sequence is 13 residues long. The V end lost 0 bases, the J end lost 2 bases, and 6 bases lay between the germline ends. Per the germline V gene, CDR1 is SGHRS and CDR2 is YFSETQ. DNA for the CDR3: TGCGCCAGCAGCTTGGACGGGGCCTACGAGCAGTACTTC. Its protein product is CASSLDGAYEQYF.

This sequence joins TRBV5-8 and TRBJ2-7; D is perhaps TRBD1 (6 bases). Germline-derived CDR1 and CDR2 are SGHTS and YDEGEE. The CDR3 runs to 15 residues. Trimming took off 4 bases at V and 3 bases at J, with 17 bases between the two ends. The CDR3 is CASSPYLLQGYEQYF. The CDR3 DNA reads as TGTGCCAGCAGCCCGTACCTTCTACAGGGCTACGAGCAGTACTTC.

The chain uses TRBV28 and TRBJ2-7, with D possibly matching TRBD1 (6 bases). V dropped 5 bases and J dropped 6 bases, with 20 bases sitting between them. This CDR3 region has 15 residues. Germline V gene data show CDR1 as MDHEN and CDR2 as SYDVKM. The DNA of the CDR3 is TGTGCCAGCAGTCCACCCCTGACAACCAGGGGCGAGCAGTACTTC. Encoded protein: CASSPPLTTRGEQYF.

The V call is TRBV27, the J call TRBJ2-7; D is perhaps TRBD1 (5 bases). CDR1 is MNHEY, CDR2 SMNVEV, per germline (reference sequence). The CDR3 extends over 17 amino acids. Trimming removed 6 bases at V and 3 bases at J, with 24 bases between. As DNA, the CDR3 is TGTGCCAGCAGATTAGTGCAGGGTACCCTATCCCTCTACGAGCAGTACTTC. It encodes CASRLVQGTLSLYEQYF.

V is TRBV10-3 and J is TRBJ1-3, with a possible D match to TRBD1 (5 bases). CDR3 size: 16 residues. Looked up from germline, CDR1 is ENHRY and CDR2 is SYGVKD. Trimming took 2 bases from V and 4 from J, leaving 15 bases between them. CDR3 DNA sequence: TGTGCCATCAGTGAGGTGACAGAGACTGGAGGAAACACCATATATTTT. It codes for CAISEVTETGGNTIYF.

The chain couples TRBV5-4 to TRBJ2-3; D remains ambiguous. The CDR3 runs 13 residues. CDR1 is SGHNT, CDR2 YYREEE, per germline (reference sequence). The V and J ends lost 3 bases and 0 bases respectively, with 5 bases between them. CDR3 DNA sequence: TGTGCCAGCAGCTCGACTAGCACAGATACGCAGTATTTT. Its protein product is CASSSTSTDTQYF.

This rearrangement joins TRBV6-5 to TRBJ2-1, with TRBD1 matching 9 bases. Per the germline V gene, CDR1 is MNHEY and CDR2 is SVGAGI. The V gene end was trimmed by 6 bases and the J gene end by 12 bases; junction bases not matched to a gene: 15. The length of the CDR3 is 15 residues. CDR3 in amino acids: CASRPLSTGGLRQFF. CDR3 nucleotides: TGTGCCAGCAGGCCCTTATCCACAGGGGGCCTACGGCAGTTCTTC.

The sample holds one count of this clone. This chain links TRBV11-3 with TRBJ1-1, with D tentatively TRBD1 (5 bases). Per germline, CDR1 SGHNT and CDR2 YENEEA. The CDR3 is 13 residues long. The ends were cut back, 4 bases at V and 5 bases at J, with 11 bases in the middle. CDR3 sequence (DNA): TGTGCCAGCAGCTATTTTCAGGGTACTGAAGCTTTCTTT. It yields the protein CASSYFQGTEAFF.

The chain recombines TRBV7-6 with TRBJ2-1, with 16 bases fitting TRBD2. CDR1 is SGHVS, CDR2 FNYEAQ, per germline. The CDR3 contains 16 residues. V dropped 6 bases and J dropped 11; count of bases not matched to a gene: 10. CDR3 coding DNA: TGTGCCAGCAGTCACGGGACTAGCGGGAGGGTAGATCAGCAGTTCTTC. This encodes CASSHGTSGRVDQQFF.

The chain carries TRBV4-3 and TRBJ2-7; TRBD1 might be the D (5 bases). CDR3 size: 15 residues. Trimming removed 0 bases at V and 4 bases at J, with 13 bases between. Germline CDR1 reads LGHNA; CDR2 reads YSLEER. CDR3 sequence: CASSQEQGFGYEQYF. The CDR3 nucleotides are TGCGCCAGCAGCCAAGAGCAGGGTTTTGGGTACGAGCAGTACTTC.

V gene TRBV30 combines with J gene TRBJ2-1, with 9 nucleotides matching TRBD2. CDR3 length equals 17 residues. The V and J ends lost 2 bases and 7 bases, in that order; junction bases with no gene match: 15. Germline CDR1 GTSNPN, CDR2 SVGIG (reference sequence). The CDR3 region is CAWSLKGLAGFRNEQFF. DNA of the CDR3: TGTGCCTGGAGTCTTAAAGGCCTAGCGGGATTCCGAAATGAGCAGTTCTTC.

The gene calls are TRBV29-1 and TRBJ2-7, with TRBD2 matching over 7 bases. Germline V gene sequence: CDR1 SQVTM, CDR2 ANQGSEA. Germline trimming cut 3 bases from V and 2 bases from J; bases unmatched to any gene: 4. This CDR3 has 13 amino acids. The CDR3: CSVEGGRTYEQYF. The CDR3 nucleotides read TGCAGCGTTGAGGGCGGGAGAACCTACGAGCAGTACTTC.

The table lists this clone with a count of one. CDR3 in amino acids: CAWSVGATGGYTF. DNA of the CDR3: TGTGCCTGGAGTGTAGGAGCGACCGGTGGCTACACCTTC. The J gene is TRBJ1-2, the V gene TRBV30; no reliable D call. The germline CDR1 and CDR2 sequences are GTSNPN and SVGIG (reference sequence). Trimming pared 0 bases from V and 7 bases from J, leaving 12 bases between. The CDR3 has 13 residues. Full variable domain (remainder filled in from reference TRBV30 and TRBJ1-2): SQTIHQWPATLVQPVGSPLSLECTVEGTSNPNLYWYRQAAGRGLQLLFYSVGIGQISSEVPQNLSASRPQDRQFILSSKKLLLSDSGFYLCAWSVGATGGYTFGSGTRLTVV.

The V call is TRBV9, the J call TRBJ2-7, with D perhaps TRBD1 (6 bases). V lost 0 bases and J 2 bases, leaving 12 bases between the germline ends. The length of the CDR3 is 15 residues. Germline CDR1 reads SGDLS; CDR2 reads YYNGEE. The CDR3 sequence is CASSVDGDIAYEQYF. The CDR3 region has the DNA TGTGCCAGCAGCGTAGACGGGGACATAGCCTACGAGCAGTACTTC.

J is TRBJ2-7 and V is TRBV6-5; TRBD1 matches at 7 bases. The CDR3 contains 15 residues. V shed 6 bases, J shed 4 bases, and the junction held 12 bases outside the gene matches. Germline assignment: CDR1 MNHEY and CDR2 SVGAGI. CDR3 DNA sequence: TGTGCCAGCAGCCGACAGGGTCGGCATGGGTACGAGCAGTACTTC. This encodes CASSRQGRHGYEQYF.

V usage is TRBV7-2 and J usage is TRBJ1-5, with 7 bases identical to TRBD1. V dropped 4 bases and J dropped 4; count of bases not matched to a gene: 16. CDR1 SGHTA and CDR2 FQGNSA come from the germline V gene. This CDR3 comprises 18 residues. The CDR3 region is CASSSQTGTESLNQPQHF. CDR3 nucleotides: TGTGCCAGCAGCTCCCAGACAGGGACGGAGAGCCTTAATCAGCCCCAGCATTTT.

The chain couples TRBV9 to TRBJ2-3; tentative D call: TRBD2 (7 bases). Germline V gene lookup returns CDR1 SGDLS and CDR2 YYNGEE. The CDR3 spans 15 residues. V lost 6 bases, J lost 3 bases, and 17 bases lay in between. The CDR3 DNA sequence: TGTGCCAGCAAACAGGGACTATTTGAAACAGATACGCAGTATTTT. It yields the protein CASKQGLFETDTQYF.